The clone carrying this T cell receptor beta chain was picked up many times. Antigen unknown. The sample is drawn from a study of T cell repertoires in cytomegalovirus infection. Study results and caveats: Using cumulative public TCR beta family frequency, the authors identified those who carried CMV together with the relevant HLA.

Via MiXCR, TCRdb re-called the reads, giving one row per CDR3 protein. This table holds 480,000 or so distinct CDR3 sequences, over 9% found once. The sample taken for sequencing was PBMCs. The clonotype comes from a human donor in good health (CMV status not recorded). Some clones in this sample may be carry-over from other donors' samples.

Here the CDR3 DNA reads TGTGCCAGCACTTTCGCAGGGGGCGAAACTGAAGCTTTCTTT. It yields the protein CASTFAGGETEAFF. This chain joins TRBV7-2 and TRBJ1-1; 8 nucleotides agree with TRBD1. The CDR3 runs to 14 residues. CDR1 and CDR2 from the germline V gene are SGHTA and FQGNSA. Losses at the gene ends were 7 bases for V and 5 bases for J; bases not matched to a gene: 9.